This T cell receptor beta chain was documented in a study of persistence of HIV-infected CD4 T cells. Across the whole study: Isolated cells were CMV- and HIV-1 Gag-responding CD4+ T cells. Two participants gave one leukapheresis sample; others gave up to about 180 mL blood repeatedly. Notes on the study in general: Antigen-responding cells were enriched for degenerate expanded CDR3beta sequences.

An overlapping HIV-1 Gag peptide pool stimulated these cells at roughly 1 ug/peptide/mL. CD40L-negative CD69-negative CD45RO-high memory CD4+ T cells were sorted as populations depleted of antigen-responding cells. Suppressive ART was started during chronic HIV-1 infection in these adults. Sequencing used immunoSEQ version 4 in survey mode. Produced via immunoSEQ multiplex PCR; TCRdb's table is partial and in-frame only. The sample includes 36,000 or so clones, around four fifths seen only once; the top ten take approximately 1%. Comment on this clone: Its antigen is unknown.

The CDR3 is made up of 15 amino acids. The germline V and J ends were trimmed by 1 base and 1 base, with 8 bases remaining between them. The germline gives CDR1 SEHNR, CDR2 FQNEAQ (reference sequence). This chain connects TRBV7-9 to TRBJ2-4; TRBD1 is a possible D gene (5 bases). The sequenced sample was cultured CD4+ T cells from PBMCs, obtained from a patient who received antiretroviral therapy. The clonotype was recovered from an adult with HIV. The donor label of this sample is uncertain. In DNA, the CDR3 is TGTGCCAGCAGCTTAGACGCAGGGGCCAAAAACATTCAGTACTTC. Translated: CASSLDAGAKNIQYF.